The 10 T cell receptor beta chains in this list originate from one sample, sequenced in a study of shared clonotypes between healthy human individuals. Positive CCR7 selection of CD45RO-negative cells yielded the naive CD8 cells, and terminally differentiated effector memory CD45RA+ cells were excluded. The assay was immunoSEQ multiplex PCR, and TCRdb's table has in-frame clones only and misses some. The sample carries about 2 million clones, approximately 95% recorded once. The sample comprised naive CD8+ T cells sorted from blood. Every receptor here comes from a man between 18 and 29 years old in good health.

V usage is TRBV6-6 and J usage is TRBJ1-4; 8 nucleotides line up with TRBD1. Trimming cost V 2 bases and J 8 bases; bases outside gene matches: 7. The germline V gene has CDR1 MNHNY and CDR2 SVGAGI (reference sequence). The CDR3 extends over 15 amino acids. CDR3 coding DNA: TGTGCCAGCAGTTACCCCGGACAGGGCGACGAAAAACTGTTTTTT. Its translation is CASSYPGQGDEKLFF.

The table lists this clone with a count of one. The sample holds other DNA sequences that translate to the same CDR3. This rearrangement joins TRBV28 to TRBJ1-6; 7 bases map to TRBD1. Germline V lookup: CDR1 MDHEN, CDR2 SYDVKM. V dropped 4 bases and J dropped 7; count of bases not matched to a gene: 7. The CDR3 has 15 amino acids. The CDR3 here is CASSSRDSYNSPLHF. Here the CDR3 DNA reads TGTGCCAGCAGTTCCCGGGACAGTTACAATTCACCCCTCCACTTT.

The V call is TRBV6-1, the J call TRBJ1-2; a possible D gene is TRBD1 (6 bases). Germline V gives CDR1 MNHNS, CDR2 SASEGT. The CDR3 is 14 residues long. Trimming pared 6 bases from V and 1 base from J, leaving 12 bases between. The CDR3 bases are TGTGCCAGCAGCCCTACAGGGTTTAACTATGGCTACACCTTC. This sequence encodes CASSPTGFNYGYTF.

The chain joins TRBV7-3 to TRBJ1-1; D is undetermined. Germline CDR1 SGHTA, CDR2 FQGTGA. V was pared by 5 bases and J by 5 bases, with 24 bases between. The CDR3 is 17 residues long. The CDR3 DNA is TGTGCCAGCAGCCTCAACCATCCCATAAACCCAAAAACTGAAGCTTTCTTT. Translating gives CASSLNHPINPKTEAFF.

This chain links TRBV2 with TRBJ2-7, with D unclear. Trimming cost V 8 bases and J 0 bases, with 5 bases left between them. CDR1 is SNHLY, CDR2 FYNNEI, per germline. The CDR3 length is 11 residues. Written as DNA, the CDR3 is TGTGCCAGCGTCATCTCCTACGAGCAGTACTTC. Translation: CASVISYEQYF.

V is TRBV2 and J is TRBJ1-1; D is ambiguous. Germline CDR1 is SNHLY and CDR2 is FYNNEI. CDR3 length: 13 amino acids. The germline V and J ends were trimmed by 2 bases and 5 bases, with 9 bases remaining between them. CDR3 bases: TGTGCCAGCAGTGAAACGAGGGAGACTGAAGCTTTCTTT. This translates into CASSETRETEAFF.

Concerning this clone itself: This specimen includes other DNA sequences encoding the same CDR3. This chain joins TRBV27 and TRBJ2-1; D is ambiguous. The CDR3 runs 13 residues. Germline lookup yields CDR1 MNHEY and CDR2 SMNVEV (reference sequence). V was shortened by 3 bases and J by 6 bases, with 9 bases between the two germline ends. CDR3 sequence (DNA): TGTGCCAGCAGTTTGTCAGGTACCAATGAGCAGTTCTTC. Protein product: CASSLSGTNEQFF.

The V call is TRBV30, the J call TRBJ2-2; D is unclear. The CDR3 contains 14 residues. CDR1 is GTSNPN and CDR2 is SVGIG in the germline V gene (reference sequence). V lost 3 bases and J lost 3, with 11 bases in between. CDR3 loop: CAWSPEPDTGELFF. In nucleotides, the CDR3 is TGTGCCTGGAGCCCAGAACCGGACACCGGGGAGCTGTTTTTT.

The chain joins TRBV7-6 to TRBJ2-1, with TRBD1 matching 7 bases. Germline V lookup: CDR1 SGHVS, CDR2 FNYEAQ. This CDR3 is built from 16 residues. J gave up 3 bases and V 2 bases, and 7 bases lay outside the gene matches. The CDR3, as DNA: TGTGCCAGCAGCTTATATGCACGACAGGGCTACAATGAGCAGTTCTTC. This gives the protein CASSLYARQGYNEQFF.

This chain's CDR3 is CASSSSGAPNEQFF. CDR3 nucleotide sequence: TGTGCCAGCAGCTCAAGCGGGGCTCCCAATGAGCAGTTCTTC. This rearrangement joins TRBV7-9 to TRBJ2-1, with 7 bases lining up with TRBD2. The V and J ends lost 4 bases and 6 bases, in that order; junction bases with no gene match: 6. CDR3 size: 14 residues. CDR1 and CDR2 from the germline V gene are SEHNR and FQNEAQ (reference sequence).